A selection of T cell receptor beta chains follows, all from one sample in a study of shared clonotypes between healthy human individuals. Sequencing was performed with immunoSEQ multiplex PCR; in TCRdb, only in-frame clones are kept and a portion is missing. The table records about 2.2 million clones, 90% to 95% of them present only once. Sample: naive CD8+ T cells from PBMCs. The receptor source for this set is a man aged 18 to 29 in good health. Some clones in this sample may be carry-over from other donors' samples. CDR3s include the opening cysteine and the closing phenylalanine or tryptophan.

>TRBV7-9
CASSLNAAPSTDTQYF
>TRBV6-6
CASSGRSNGANVLTF
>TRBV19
CASNRRPEFTEAFF
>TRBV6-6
CASSYVGSYEQYF
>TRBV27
CASRGTGTSGYEQYF
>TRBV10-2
CASSETGVGSYEQYF
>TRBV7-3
CASSLTSASGRGDEQFF
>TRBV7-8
CASSSPGQGVHEQFF
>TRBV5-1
CASSLAVTNEQFF
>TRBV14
CASSEWGGVLSGANVLTF
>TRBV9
CASSRTSGRVNNEQFF
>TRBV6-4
CASSERAPPAQGQFF
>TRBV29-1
CSVEWGPGELFF
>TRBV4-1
CASSQEVRGGADTQYF
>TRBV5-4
CASSASGTGMNEQYF
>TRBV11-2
CASSYGTSDEQYF
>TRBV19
CASYGPNTEAFF
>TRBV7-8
CASSTRQGTDEQFF
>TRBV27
CASSLWDYYSRTYNEQFF
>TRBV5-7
CASSLGGRSNTGELFF
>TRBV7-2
CASSLDLLGLAVYEQYF
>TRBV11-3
CASSNRDGHEAFF
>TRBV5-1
CASSHPGQGPEQFF
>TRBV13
CASSLGRVGGYTF
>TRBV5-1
CASSLSVALTDTQYF
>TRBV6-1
CASTPGLRSYEQYF
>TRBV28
CASSTSSGRWLHTIYF
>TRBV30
CAWSWSSGNNEQFF
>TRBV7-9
CASSLGRENEQYF
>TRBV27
CASSLLPTSGRAPPYNEQFF
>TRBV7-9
CASSLARTDQLAYEQYF
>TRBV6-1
CASSEGTLPKAFF
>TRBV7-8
CASSLVLARINEQFF
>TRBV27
CASSPTGSNQPQHF
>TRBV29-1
CSVVGGTVDNEQFF